The 32 T cell receptor beta chains reported below all come from one sample, sequenced in a study of human T cells and chemical hapten exposure. Time point meaning: healthy volunteer bleed at 2 weeks. Total RNA was isolated from whole blood that had not been fractionated. TCRdb reprocessed the RACE reads via MiXCR and lists one record per CDR3 protein. The repertoire holds roughly 130,000 distinct CDR3 sequences, with around 8.3% as singletons. The sample consisted of whole blood. Receptors originate from a male donor in good health. Some clones in this sample may be carry-over from other donors' samples.

This clonotype has only a few counts. Compared with germline, one end of the junction differs, possibly owing to a read error. The chain carries TRBV2 and TRBJ2-5; 8 nucleotides line up with TRBD1. The CDR3 covers 16 residues. Germline V lookup: CDR1 SNHLY, CDR2 FYNNEI. The DNA of the CDR3 is TGTGCCAGCATTGAAGGGATGACAGGGACAGGAGAGACCCAGTACTTC. This sequence encodes CASIEGMTGTGETQYF.

This clonotype was picked up a small number of times. This chain joins TRBV25-1 and TRBJ2-1; 7 bases fit TRBD2. J lost 2 bases, V lost 6 bases, and 1 base had no gene match. The CDR3 extends over 13 amino acids. CDR1 and CDR2 (germline): MGHDK, SYGVNS. This CDR3 is CASRREPYNEQFF. CDR3 DNA: TGTGCCAGCAGGCGGGAGCCCTACAATGAGCAGTTCTTC.

The chain joins TRBV3-1 to TRBJ2-5; tentatively, D is TRBD2 (5 bases). Trimming cost V 0 bases and J 1 base, with 12 bases left between them. The germline V gene has CDR1 LGHDT and CDR2 YNNKEL (reference sequence). This CDR3 spans 16 amino acids. The CDR3 here is CASSQEIGGVQETQYF. CDR3 coding DNA: TGTGCCAGCAGCCAAGAAATTGGAGGAGTCCAAGAGACCCAGTACTTC.

This clonotype was found many times. The gene calls are TRBV13 and TRBJ2-3; D gene ambiguous. Germline V gene data show CDR1 as PRHDT and CDR2 as FYEKMQ (reference sequence). The CDR3 length is 11 residues. V was cut by 3 bases and J by 2 bases, with 0 bases left in between. In nucleotides, the CDR3 is TGTGCCAGCAGCTTCACAGATACGCAGTATTTT. Translating gives CASSFTDTQYF.

In the case of this clonotype: A read error may explain this, as a much larger clone is one base away. This chain connects TRBV7-9 to TRBJ2-4; no clear D gene. CDR1 and CDR2 (germline): SEHNR, FQNEAQ (reference sequence). The CDR3 has 18 residues. The chain's CDR3 is CASSLVVSATPAENIQYF. CDR3 sequence (DNA): TGTGCCAGCAGCTTAGTGGTTTCGGCTACGCCAGCCGAAAACATTCAGTACTTC.

This clonotype has only a few counts. The J gene is TRBJ2-1, the V gene TRBV11-2, with 7 bases that match TRBD2. The CDR3 is made up of 15 amino acids. Germline lookup yields CDR1 SGHAT and CDR2 FQNNGV. V dropped 4 bases and J dropped 9; count of bases not matched to a gene: 12. The CDR3 reads CASSWGGGSAAEQFF. DNA for the CDR3: TGTGCCAGCAGCTGGGGGGGGGGTAGCGCGGCTGAGCAGTTCTTC.

This clonotype occurred many times. The V gene is TRBV18, the J gene TRBJ2-2, with D maybe TRBD1 (6 bases). The CDR3 is 16 residues long. The V end was cut by 0 bases, the J end by 2 bases, with 10 bases between. Germline V gene sequence: CDR1 KGHSH, CDR2 LQKENI. The CDR3 sequence is CASSPPAGENTGELFF. CDR3 sequence (DNA): TGTGCCAGCTCACCACCGGCAGGGGAAAACACCGGGGAGCTGTTTTTT.

This clonotype was observed a handful of times. The chain uses TRBV6-4 and TRBJ2-1, with TRBD1 matching 7 bases. V shed 0 bases and J 2 bases; nucleotides not matched to a gene: 10. The CDR3 extends over 18 amino acids. The germline V gene encodes CDR1 MRHNA and CDR2 SNTAGT. The CDR3 sequence is CASSDSYRGSMTYNEQFF. The CDR3 coding sequence is TGTGCCAGCAGTGACTCATACAGGGGCTCTATGACCTACAATGAGCAGTTCTTC.

This clonotype was detected a few times. The V and J genes are TRBV7-9 and TRBJ1-4; no clear D. The V end was cut by 5 bases, the J end by 3 bases, with 13 bases between. The germline gives CDR1 SEHNR, CDR2 FQNEAQ (reference sequence). This CDR3 has 15 amino acids. The CDR3 here is CASSPERRANEKLFF. In nucleotides, the CDR3 is TGTGCCAGCAGCCCAGAGAGGCGGGCTAATGAAAAACTGTTTTTT. The whole variable domain, remainder taken from reference TRBV7-9 and TRBJ1-4, is DTGVSQNPRHKITKRGQNVTFRCDPISEHNRLYWYRQTLGQGPEFLTYFQNEAQLEKSRLLSDRFSAERPKGSFSTLEIQRTEQGDSAMYLCASSPERRANEKLFFGSGTQLSVL.

Here the CDR3 reads CASSPGLAGGSDTQYF. The CDR3 DNA sequence: TGTGCCAGCAGCCCGGGACTAGCGGGGGGTTCAGATACGCAGTATTTT. This chain uses TRBV7-9 with TRBJ2-3; 15 bases map to TRBD2. CDR3 length: 16 residues. J gave up 4 bases and V 5 bases, and 4 bases lay outside the gene matches. Germline V CDR1 and CDR2: SEHNR, FQNEAQ (reference sequence).

This clonotype was recorded many times. The chain combines TRBV24-1 with TRBJ2-2; TRBD1 or TRBD2 may be the D gene (5 bases each). Germline CDR1 KGHDR, CDR2 SFDVKD. There are 15 residues in the CDR3. V was trimmed by 7 bases and J by 1 base, leaving 12 bases between them. The CDR3 sequence: CATSEGPGNTGELFF. CDR3 sequence (DNA): TGTGCCACCAGCGAGGGGCCAGGGAACACCGGGGAGCTGTTTTTT.

This clonotype has ten or more counts. The chain combines TRBV29-1 with TRBJ2-7, with 9 bases lining up with TRBD2. Germline loops: CDR1 SQVTM, CDR2 ANQGSEA. V trimming: 0 bases; J trimming: 3 bases; junction bases outside the gene matches: 6. There are 15 residues in the CDR3. CDR3 loop: CSVEDGLAGSYEQYF. Here the CDR3 DNA reads TGCAGCGTTGAAGATGGGCTAGCGGGAAGCTACGAGCAGTACTTC.

The CDR3 DNA follows: TGCGCCAGCAGCCAAGGCAGTAGCGGACCTATCACAGATACGCAGTATTTT. Amino acid sequence: CASSQGSSGPITDTQYF. The chain combines TRBV4-1 with TRBJ2-3; D is possibly TRBD2 (6 bases). V lost 1 base and J 2 bases, leaving 16 bases between the germline ends. CDR1 is MGHRA and CDR2 is YSYEKL in the germline V gene. This CDR3 is 17 amino acids long.

The table lists this clonotype with many counts. The V and J genes are TRBV27 and TRBJ2-7, with TRBD1 as a possible D gene (5 bases). Deletions cut 0 bases from V and 1 base from J, with 10 bases between. CDR3 length equals 15 residues. CDR1 is MNHEY, CDR2 SMNVEV, per germline (reference sequence). As DNA, the CDR3 is TGTGCCAGCAGTTTATCCCCAGGGCATTCCTACGAGCAGTACTTC. Translating gives CASSLSPGHSYEQYF.

J is TRBJ2-2 and V is TRBV5-6; possibly TRBD2 for D (6 bases). Deletions cut 4 bases from V and 6 bases from J, with 16 bases between. CDR1 SGHDT and CDR2 YYEEEE come from the germline V gene. This CDR3 contains 15 residues. The CDR3 here is CASSKGLLNPGELFF. The CDR3 region has the DNA TGTGCCAGCAGCAAGGGACTCCTAAATCCCGGGGAGCTGTTTTTT.

This clonotype showed up many times. V and J are TRBV7-8 and TRBJ2-5; D remains unclear. CDR3 length: 14 amino acids. Trimming pared 5 bases from V and 5 bases from J, leaving 15 bases between. CDR1 SGHVS and CDR2 FQNEAQ come from the germline V gene. CDR3 DNA sequence: TGTGCCAGCAGCCCTCAAACGGCAATGGAGACCCAGTACTTC. It specifies CASSPQTAMETQYF.

This clonotype was seen at least ten times. CDR3 sequence (DNA): TGTGCTAGTGGGCAGTCGGGGGCCAACGTCCTGACTTTC. It yields the protein CASGQSGANVLTF. The gene calls are TRBV12-5 and TRBJ2-6; D remains unclear. Per the germline V gene, CDR1 is LGHNT and CDR2 is FRNRAP. This CDR3 spans 13 amino acids. Trimming shortened V by 6 bases and J by 4 bases, and 7 bases separated the two germline ends.

As for this clonotype: Given a much more abundant clone one base away, this may be a read error. V usage is TRBV5-5 and J usage is TRBJ2-1; D gene ambiguous. Germline V gene sequence: CDR1 SGHKS, CDR2 YYEKEE (reference sequence). This CDR3 region has 13 residues. The CDR3 nucleotides are TGTGTCAGCAGCTTAGGACCTGTGGGTGAGCAGTTCTTC. This codes for CVSSLGPVGEQFF.

This clonotype came up a few times. V and J are TRBV20-1 and TRBJ2-7; no reliable D call. Germline V lookup: CDR1 DFQATT, CDR2 SNEGSKA (reference sequence). The CDR3 runs 11 residues. V lost 2 bases to trimming and J lost 7 bases, with 9 bases between them. As DNA, the CDR3 is TGCAGTGCTAGACTACTGGGTGAGCAGTACTTC. Amino acids: CSARLLGEQYF.

The V call is TRBV4-1, the J call TRBJ2-7; a weak D match, TRBD2 (6 bases). CDR1 and CDR2 (germline): MGHRA, YSYEKL. Trimming shortened V by 3 bases and J by 5 bases, and 17 bases separated the two germline ends. The CDR3 extends over 15 amino acids. CDR3: CASSHIGTGADEQYF. As DNA, the CDR3 is TGCGCCAGCAGCCACATAGGGACTGGGGCGGACGAGCAGTACTTC.

This rearrangement joins TRBV6-2 or TRBV6-3 to TRBJ1-2; tentatively, D is TRBD1 (5 bases). V shed 0 bases and J shed 4 bases, with 15 bases lying between them. Germline loops: CDR1 MNHEY, CDR2 SVGEGT. This CDR3 spans 16 amino acids. The CDR3 loop reads CASSYSTGEVGYGYTF. DNA for the CDR3: TGTGCCAGCAGTTACTCGACGGGGGAGGTTGGCTATGGCTACACCTTC.

V gene TRBV2 combines with J gene TRBJ2-4; D is possibly TRBD2 (7 bases). In germline, CDR1 is SNHLY, CDR2 FYNNEI. Trimming shortened V by 7 bases and J by 7 bases, and 23 bases separated the two germline ends. The CDR3 has 16 residues. The chain's CDR3 is CASTREGGVSGNIQYF. CDR3 sequence (DNA): TGTGCCAGCACCCGGGAAGGGGGGGTCTCGGGGAACATTCAGTACTTC.

This clonotype was seen a few times. The chain combines TRBV11-3 with TRBJ1-1; possible D gene TRBD1, 6 bases. Germline V gene sequence: CDR1 SGHNT, CDR2 YENEEA. CDR3 size: 14 residues. The ends were cut back, 2 bases at V and 6 bases at J, with 13 bases in the middle. The CDR3 sequence: CASSLQGNSAEAFF. As DNA, the CDR3 is TGTGCCAGCAGCTTACAGGGGAATTCCGCTGAAGCTTTCTTT.

This clonotype occurred many times. The chain combines TRBV5-5 with TRBJ2-1, with unresolved D. The CDR3 has 16 residues. The V gene's germline CDR1 is SGHKS and CDR2 YYEKEE (reference sequence). V was clipped by 0 bases and J by 7 bases, with 17 bases between them. CDR3 DNA sequence: TGTGCCAGCAGCTTGGGTCTCAGCATAATGGGGAATGAGCAGTTCTTC. It yields the protein CASSLGLSIMGNEQFF.

This chain links TRBV6-2 or TRBV6-3 with TRBJ2-2; possibly TRBD1 for D (6 bases). Looked up from germline, CDR1 is MNHEY and CDR2 is SVGEGT. The CDR3 extends over 16 amino acids. With 0 bases removed from V and 3 bases from J, the gap between germline ends came to 11 bases. This CDR3 reads CASSYSTRGDTGELFF. In DNA, the CDR3 is TGTGCCAGCAGTTACTCGACCAGGGGTGACACCGGGGAGCTGTTTTTT.

The CDR3 nucleotides read TGTGCCAGCAGCTTATATTGGGGTGAGCAGTTCTTC. Its protein product is CASSLYWGEQFF. The chain links TRBV7-2 to TRBJ2-1; no clear D. The germline CDR1 and CDR2 sequences are SGHTA and FQGNSA. Trimming shortened V by 2 bases and J by 9 bases, and 8 bases separated the two germline ends. CDR3 length: 12 amino acids.

There are a few counts of this clonotype. This chain uses TRBV27 with TRBJ2-7; 7 bases line up with TRBD1. With V trimmed by 3 bases and J by 5 bases, 7 bases remained unmatched. Germline V lookup: CDR1 MNHEY, CDR2 SMNVEV (reference sequence). The CDR3 contains 14 residues. This CDR3 reads CASSLTQGSHEQYF. The DNA of the CDR3 is TGTGCCAGCAGTTTGACACAGGGGTCCCACGAGCAGTACTTC.

This clonotype was detected ten times or more. The V and J genes are TRBV2 and TRBJ2-5; 10 nucleotides agree with TRBD2. CDR1 and CDR2 (germline): SNHLY, FYNNEI. V dropped 2 bases and J dropped 5; count of bases not matched to a gene: 8. This CDR3 is 16 amino acids long. The CDR3 nucleotides read TGTGCCAGCAGTGAATGGAGCGGGGGGGCCGGCGAGACCCAGTACTTC. The encoded protein is CASSEWSGGAGETQYF.

CDR3 loop: CASSYRGLHSYNEQFF. CDR3 sequence (DNA): TGTGCCAGCAGTTACCGCGGACTCCACTCCTACAATGAGCAGTTCTTC. The chain is built from TRBV7-3 and TRBJ2-1; D is possibly TRBD2 (5 bases). Trimming left V 6 bases short and J 0 bases short, with 15 bases between. Germline-derived CDR1 and CDR2 are SGHTA and FQGTGA. The CDR3 extends over 16 amino acids.

This clonotype was seen at least ten times. This sequence joins TRBV12-5 and TRBJ2-1; D possibly corresponds to TRBD1 (6 bases). The CDR3 contains 14 residues. V was pared by 5 bases and J by 4 bases, with 12 bases between. The germline CDR1 and CDR2 sequences are LGHNT and FRNRAP. The CDR3 loop reads CASGADSRYNEQFF. The DNA for the CDR3 is TGTGCTAGTGGTGCGGACAGTCGATACAATGAGCAGTTCTTC.

The rearrangement links TRBV29-1 to TRBJ2-2; 11 nucleotides match TRBD1. CDR3 length equals 13 residues. V was clipped by 7 bases and J by 6 bases; unmatched bases: 4. Germline CDR1 SQVTM, CDR2 ANQGSEA. Here the CDR3 reads CSAGQGASGELFF. The CDR3, as DNA: TGCAGCGCCGGACAGGGGGCATCCGGGGAGCTGTTTTTT.

This clonotype was detected only a few times. The J gene is TRBJ1-1, the V gene TRBV7-6, with 9 bases that match TRBD1. V lost 1 base to trimming and J lost 6 bases; unmatched junction nucleotides: 6. The germline V gene has CDR1 SGHVS and CDR2 FNYEAQ. The CDR3 has 15 amino acids. The CDR3 DNA follows: TGTGCCAGCAGCTTAGACGGACAGGGGTTCCCTGAAGCTTTCTTT. Protein: CASSLDGQGFPEAFF.